This T cell receptor beta chain appears in the sequencing data of a study of cytomegalovirus exposure and HLA in healthy donors. Study results and caveats: Rare TCR sequences dominated, though some public TCRs recurred in many donors.

Sequencing used immunoSEQ multiplex PCR; TCRdb keeps in-frame clones, though not all of them. The sample consists of about 180,000 clones, approximately 86% of them appearing once. Notes on this clone: The antigen is undetermined.

The validation cohort, a group of more than 95 subjects, included the donors and was separate from the approximately 670-subject first cohort. Germline CDR1 reads MNHEY; CDR2 reads SMNVEV (reference sequence). This CDR3 has 19 residues. The V segment lost 3 bases and the J segment 2 bases; nucleotides outside the gene matches: 13. The sequencing sample was made of PBMCs. The chain uses TRBV27 and TRBJ1-6, with TRBD1 identical over 7 bases. The sequence came from a man aged 18 to 29 in good health and CMV-seropositive. The CDR3 DNA reads as TGTGCCAGCAGTTTTCCAGGGGGAACAGGTCCCACCTATAATTCACCCCTCCACTTT. Amino acid sequence: CASSFPGGTGPTYNSPLHF.